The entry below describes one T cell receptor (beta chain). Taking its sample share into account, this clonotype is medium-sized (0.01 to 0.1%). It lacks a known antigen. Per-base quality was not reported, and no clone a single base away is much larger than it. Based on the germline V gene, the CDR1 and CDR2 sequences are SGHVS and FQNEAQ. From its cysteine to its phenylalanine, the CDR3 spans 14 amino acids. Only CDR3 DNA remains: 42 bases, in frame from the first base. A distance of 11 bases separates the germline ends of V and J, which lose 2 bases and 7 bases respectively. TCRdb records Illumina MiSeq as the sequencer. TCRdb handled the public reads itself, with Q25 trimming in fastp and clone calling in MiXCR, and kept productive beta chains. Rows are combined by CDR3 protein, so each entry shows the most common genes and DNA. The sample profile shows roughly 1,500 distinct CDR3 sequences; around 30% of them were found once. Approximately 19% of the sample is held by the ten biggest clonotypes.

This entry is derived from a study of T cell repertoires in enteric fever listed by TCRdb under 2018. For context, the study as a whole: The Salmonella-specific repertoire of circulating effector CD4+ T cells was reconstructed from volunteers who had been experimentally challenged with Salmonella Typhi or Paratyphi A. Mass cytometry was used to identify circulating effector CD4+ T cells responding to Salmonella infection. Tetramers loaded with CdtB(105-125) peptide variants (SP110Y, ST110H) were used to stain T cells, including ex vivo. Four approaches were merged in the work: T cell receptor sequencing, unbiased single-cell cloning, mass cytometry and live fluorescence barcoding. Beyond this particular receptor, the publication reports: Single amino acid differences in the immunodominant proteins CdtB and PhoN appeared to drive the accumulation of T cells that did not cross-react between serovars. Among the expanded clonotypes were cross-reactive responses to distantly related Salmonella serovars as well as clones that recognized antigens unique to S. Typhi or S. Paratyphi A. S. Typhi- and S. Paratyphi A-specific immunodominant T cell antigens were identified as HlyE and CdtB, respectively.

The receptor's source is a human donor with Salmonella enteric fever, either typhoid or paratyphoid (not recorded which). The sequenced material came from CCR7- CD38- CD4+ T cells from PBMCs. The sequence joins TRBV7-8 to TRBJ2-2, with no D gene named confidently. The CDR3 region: CASSLTFGLGELFF. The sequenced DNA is TGTGCCAGCAGCTTAACCTTCGGTCTCGGGGAGCTGTTTTTT.